Described below is a single T cell receptor (beta chain) sequence and its context. The data are from a study of technical replicates of blood from a few donors. The repertoire was sequenced with immunoSEQ multiplex PCR; TCRdb's copy has only in-frame clones and lacks some. The sample includes 75,000 to 95,000 clones, roughly 94% of them seen just once. The V gene's germline CDR1 is SGHRS and CDR2 YFSETQ. Trimming cost V 0 bases and J 6 bases, with 10 bases left between them. This CDR3 comprises 13 residues. The chain has TRBV5-1 and TRBJ2-7; possibly TRBD2 for D (5 bases). The sequence was collected from a human donor in good health. The specimen was T cells isolated from PBMCs. CDR3 DNA sequence: TGCGCCAGCAGCTTGGGAGGGCTGGGCGAGCAGTACTTC. It specifies CASSLGGLGEQYF. The full variable domain, its missing parts supplied by reference TRBV5-1 and TRBJ2-7, is KAGVTQTPRYLIKTRGQQVTLSCSPISGHRSVSWYQQTPGQGLQFLFEYFSETQRNKGNFPGRFSGRQFSNSRSEMNVSTLELGDSALYLCASSLGGLGEQYFGPGTRLTVT.